The 27 T cell receptor beta chains given below trace back to one sample, sequenced in a study of control samples from healthy donors and cancer patients. Sequenced by immunoSEQ multiplex PCR; TCRdb stores in-frame clones only, minus some. The sample consists of about 190,000 clones, about 91% of them appearing once. The specimen was blood. The receptors come from a man under 40 in good health.

The rearrangement uses TRBV18 and TRBJ1-1, with D possibly matching TRBD1 (5 bases). Deletions cut 0 bases from V and 7 bases from J, with 18 bases between. Germline CDR1 KGHSH, CDR2 LQKENI. The CDR3 has 16 amino acids. CDR3 residues: CASSPPGLGREGEAFF. DNA for the CDR3: TGTGCCAGCTCACCACCAGGGCTGGGCAGGGAGGGTGAAGCTTTCTTT.

V and J are TRBV19 and TRBJ2-1; the match to TRBD2 covers 7 bases. This CDR3 spans 15 amino acids. Germline V gene sequence: CDR1 LNHDA, CDR2 SQIVND (reference sequence). Unmatched junction bases numbered 5, after V lost 6 bases and J lost 0 bases. The CDR3: CASRGGTGSYNEQFF. DNA for the CDR3: TGTGCCAGTAGGGGGGGGACTGGCTCCTACAATGAGCAGTTCTTC.

This chain joins TRBV15 and TRBJ1-4, with unresolved D. With 5 bases removed from V and 4 bases from J, the gap between germline ends came to 8 bases. The CDR3 is 13 amino acids. Germline CDR1 LNHNV, CDR2 YYDKDF (reference sequence). CDR3 DNA sequence: TGTGCCACCAGCCGTCAGTTTAATGAAAAACTGTTTTTT. Its translation is CATSRQFNEKLFF.

This clone was counted once. The V gene is TRBV11-3, the J gene TRBJ2-7; 9 bases map to TRBD2. Unmatched junction bases numbered 6, after V lost 5 bases and J lost 1 base. Germline V gives CDR1 SGHNT, CDR2 YENEEA. The CDR3 is 15 amino acids. CDR3 protein: CASSLTSGSSYEQYF. For the CDR3, the DNA is TGTGCCAGCAGCCTCACTAGCGGGTCATCCTACGAGCAGTACTTC.

V is TRBV2 and J is TRBJ2-2, with 7 nucleotides matching TRBD2. The germline gives CDR1 SNHLY, CDR2 FYNNEI. V was clipped by 7 bases and J by 1 base; unmatched bases: 6. The CDR3 spans 15 residues. The CDR3, as DNA: TGTGCCAGCAAGTCCGGCGGGGGGAACACCGGGGAGCTGTTTTTT. Translation gives CASKSGGGNTGELFF.

The chain uses TRBV6-5 and TRBJ2-2, with 7 nucleotides matching TRBD2. The V and J ends lost 8 bases and 4 bases, in that order; junction bases with no gene match: 4. Looked up from germline, CDR1 is MNHEY and CDR2 is SVGAGI. CDR3 length: 13 residues. CDR3 nucleotide sequence: TGTGCCAGCGAGCGGGGCCGCACCGGGGAGCTGTTTTTT. It yields the protein CASERGRTGELFF.

This rearrangement joins TRBV12-5 to TRBJ2-2; D not resolved. Between the trimmed V and J ends, which lost 3 bases and 4 bases, there was a span of 6 bases. Germline V CDR1 and CDR2: LGHNT, FRNRAP. CDR3 length: 13 residues. The DNA for the CDR3 is TGTGCTAGTGGTTTTTTAGGCACCGGGGAGCTGTTTTTT. As protein: CASGFLGTGELFF.

The V gene is TRBV7-8, the J gene TRBJ2-3; D is uncertain. This CDR3 has 12 residues. Germline CDR1 reads SGHVS; CDR2 reads FQNEAQ. Trimming took off 5 bases at V and 6 bases at J, with 9 bases between the two ends. The CDR3 nucleotides are TGTGCCAGCAGCCCGTGGGTTGATACGCAGTATTTT. This gives the protein CASSPWVDTQYF.

This clone was detected only a few times. The chain employs TRBV9 and TRBJ1-1; 8 bases line up with TRBD1. Unmatched junction bases numbered 8, after V lost 3 bases and J lost 1 base. From germline, CDR1 is SGDLS and CDR2 YYNGEE. The CDR3 is 16 residues long. This CDR3 is CASSEQGVTTNTEAFF. The CDR3 nucleotides are TGTGCCAGCAGCGAACAGGGGGTTACCACGAACACTGAAGCTTTCTTT.

The chain links TRBV4-1 to TRBJ1-4, with 8 bases that match TRBD1. The J segment lost 0 bases and the V segment lost 5 bases, leaving 5 bases of the junction unmatched. Per germline, CDR1 MGHRA and CDR2 YSYEKL. The CDR3 has 16 residues. As DNA, the CDR3 is TGCGCCAGCAGCGCAGCACAGGGGGCAACTAATGAAAAACTGTTTTTT. Residues: CASSAAQGATNEKLFF.

The rearrangement joins TRBV24-1 to TRBJ2-1; weak D call: TRBD2 (5 bases). The CDR3 has 15 amino acids. Germline V lookup: CDR1 KGHDR, CDR2 SFDVKD. V lost 7 bases, J lost 8 bases, and 20 bases lay in between. Here the CDR3 reads CATSGVGIAIDEQFF. Here the CDR3 DNA reads TGTGCCACCAGCGGGGTAGGGATTGCGATCGATGAGCAGTTCTTC.

This clone has a single count. The V call is TRBV19, the J call TRBJ2-7, with D maybe TRBD2 (5 bases). Germline V gene data show CDR1 as LNHDA and CDR2 as SQIVND (reference sequence). The CDR3 covers 15 residues. V lost 6 bases and J lost 3, with 18 bases in between. The CDR3 bases are TGTGCCAGTAGGTATTCATCCTCGGGAAACTACGAGCAGTACTTC. This translates into CASRYSSSGNYEQYF. Based on the CDR3 plus reference TRBV19 and TRBJ2-7, the full variable domain is DGGITQSPKYLFRKEGQNVTLSCEQNLNHDAMYWYRQDPGQGLRLIYYSQIVNDFQKGDIAEGYSVSREKKESFPLTVTSAQKNPTAFYLCASRYSSSGNYEQYFGPGTRLTVT.

The genes are TRBV5-1 and TRBJ1-4; D is unresolved. Germline CDR1 and CDR2: SGHRS and YFSETQ. The V and J ends lost 1 base and 0 bases respectively, with 4 bases between them. The CDR3 is 14 amino acids. The CDR3 sequence is CASSLMATNEKLFF. In DNA, the CDR3 is TGCGCCAGCAGCTTGATGGCAACTAATGAAAAACTGTTTTTT.

The V gene is TRBV10-2, the J gene TRBJ1-6, with unresolved D. CDR3 length equals 17 residues. The V and J ends lost 2 bases and 6 bases respectively, with 17 bases between them. From germline, CDR1 is WSHSY and CDR2 SAAADI. As DNA, the CDR3 is TGCGCCAGCAGTGAGGACCCGACGGAACCCATTAATTCACCCCTCCACTTT. Translating gives CASSEDPTEPINSPLHF.

J is TRBJ2-5 and V is TRBV4-1; weak D call: TRBD2 (6 bases). This CDR3 region has 15 residues. Between the trimmed V and J ends, which lost 1 base and 2 bases, there was a span of 11 bases. The germline gives CDR1 MGHRA, CDR2 YSYEKL. The CDR3 nucleotides read TGCGCCAGCAGCCAAGGGAGGGCGCAGCAAGAGACCCAGTACTTC. Translated, it gives CASSQGRAQQETQYF.

This clone was seen a single time. The chain is built from TRBV7-2 and TRBJ2-1; a weak D match, TRBD2 (5 bases). This CDR3 has 15 amino acids. CDR1 and CDR2 (germline): SGHTA, FQGNSA. Trimming shortened V by 1 base and J by 3 bases, and 10 bases separated the two germline ends. CDR3 in DNA: TGTGCCAGCAGCTTAGGAGGACTGGGCTACAATGAGCAGTTCTTC. Protein sequence: CASSLGGLGYNEQFF.

The rearrangement links TRBV10-3 to TRBJ1-2; D is possibly TRBD1 (5 bases). This CDR3 spans 13 amino acids. Deletions cut 0 bases from V and 5 bases from J, with 7 bases between. The germline gives CDR1 ENHRY, CDR2 SYGVKD. CDR3 sequence reads: CAISESEGYGYTF. CDR3 nucleotides: TGTGCCATCAGTGAGTCGGAGGGGTATGGCTACACCTTC.

The chain employs TRBV15 and TRBJ2-1; TRBD1 agrees at 7 bases. Losses at the gene ends were 6 bases for V and 3 bases for J; bases not matched to a gene: 8. Germline lookup yields CDR1 LNHNV and CDR2 YYDKDF (reference sequence). CDR3 length: 15 amino acids. The CDR3 loop is CATRPRDRFYNEQFF. The CDR3 bases are TGTGCCACCAGGCCCCGGGACAGATTCTACAATGAGCAGTTCTTC.

The chain couples TRBV9 to TRBJ2-7; 7 bases match TRBD2. Germline V gene sequence: CDR1 SGDLS, CDR2 YYNGEE. CDR3 size: 15 residues. V lost 3 bases to trimming and J lost 6 bases; unmatched junction nucleotides: 12. The CDR3 nucleotides are TGTGCCAGCAGCGCAGATCGGGGAGGGTTCTTCGAGCAGTACTTC. It encodes CASSADRGGFFEQYF. Together with reference TRBV9 and TRBJ2-7, the CDR3 gives the full variable domain: DSGVTQTPKHLITATGQRVTLRCSPRSGDLSVYWYQQSLDQGLQFLIQYYNGEERAKGNILERFSAQQFPDLHSELNLSSLELGDSALYFCASSADRGGFFEQYFGPGTRLTVT.

CDR3 region: CASSLGKANYGYTF. The CDR3 DNA sequence: TGTGCCAGCAGCTTAGGAAAAGCTAACTATGGCTACACCTTC. The chain couples TRBV7-9 to TRBJ1-2; no definite D call. Deletions cut 1 base from V and 0 bases from J, with 6 bases between. The CDR3 loop spans 14 amino acids. Germline-derived CDR1 and CDR2 are SEHNR and FQNEAQ (reference sequence).

V usage is TRBV19 and J usage is TRBJ1-4; D call uncertain. The CDR3 consists of 15 residues. Germline V gene lookup returns CDR1 LNHDA and CDR2 SQIVND (reference sequence). The germline V and J ends were trimmed by 7 bases and 0 bases, with 12 bases remaining between them. CDR3 DNA: TGTGCCAGTACCAAGGCTTCAGCAACTAATGAAAAACTGTTTTTT. It yields the protein CASTKASATNEKLFF.

This chain connects TRBV7-9 to TRBJ1-2; a possible D gene is TRBD1 (6 bases). Germline V gene sequence: CDR1 SEHNR, CDR2 FQNEAQ (reference sequence). V was trimmed by 1 base and J by 7 bases, leaving 10 bases between them. This CDR3 has 13 residues. CDR3 sequence: CASSLERGAGYTF. Here the CDR3 DNA reads TGTGCCAGCAGCTTAGAAAGGGGGGCTGGCTACACCTTC.

V and J are TRBV27 and TRBJ2-3; D gene unclear. Germline CDR1 MNHEY, CDR2 SMNVEV (reference sequence). V lost 1 base and J 4 bases, leaving 9 bases between the germline ends. The CDR3 is made up of 14 amino acids. CDR3 sequence: CASSLFQQPDTQYF. The CDR3 bases are TGTGCCAGCAGTTTATTCCAGCAACCAGATACGCAGTATTTT.

V is TRBV9 and J is TRBJ2-7; D call uncertain. V was shortened by 1 base and J by 2 bases, with 19 bases between the two germline ends. The germline V gene encodes CDR1 SGDLS and CDR2 YYNGEE. This CDR3 comprises 17 residues. DNA for the CDR3: TGTGCCAGCAGCGTATCGGATGGAGTTTCGAGCGCCTACGAGCAGTACTTC. Amino acids: CASSVSDGVSSAYEQYF.

The chain carries TRBV5-5 and TRBJ2-1; 10 bases agree with TRBD1. CDR1 is SGHKS, CDR2 YYEKEE, per germline (reference sequence). The CDR3 loop spans 15 amino acids. With V trimmed by 4 bases and J by 10 bases, 11 bases remained unmatched. CDR3 in DNA: TGTGCCAGCAGCCGAGAGACAGGGGGCTTATGGGAGCAGTTCTTC. Its protein product is CASSRETGGLWEQFF.

CDR3 nucleotide sequence: TGTGCCAGCCGGGGCGGGGGCCTCTACAATGAGCAGTTCTTC. The encoded protein is CASRGGGLYNEQFF. The chain uses TRBV13 and TRBJ2-1; tentative D call: TRBD2 (7 bases). Germline V gene lookup returns CDR1 PRHDT and CDR2 FYEKMQ (reference sequence). The CDR3 has 14 amino acids. The V gene lost 8 bases and the J gene lost 3 bases, with 14 bases spanning the gap.

The gene calls are TRBV3-1 (or the pseudogene TRBV3-2) and TRBJ1-3; no reliable D call. Between the trimmed V and J ends, which lost 3 bases and 1 base, there was a span of 7 bases. CDR1 is LGHDT, CDR2 YNNKEL, per germline (reference sequence). The CDR3 is 14 amino acids. The CDR3 DNA reads TGTGCCAGCAGCCAGCAGGCATCTGGAAACACCATATATTTT. This encodes CASSQQASGNTIYF.